These 3 T cell receptor beta chains were sequenced from one sample in a study of T cells in localized non-small cell lung cancer (dated by TCRdb to about 2020). The protocol used for the library was the immunoSEQ multiplex PCR assay. The source is immuneACCESS, and TCRdb retained only in-frame sequences with V and J called. Part of the clones is not carried over; for the studies checked, unresolved V genes explain less than half of this, and the remainder is unexplained. The sample table lists over 30,000 clones, approximately 80% of them with a count of one. The top ten constitute 35% to 40% of the sample. The sequencing here drew on peripheral blood, taken before any cancer treatment. All receptors come from a male donor aged 60 or over with stage II squamous cell lung carcinoma.

This chain joins TRBV9 and TRBJ1-3; tentative D call: TRBD1 (5 bases). Trimming removed 4 bases from V and 9 bases from J, with 17 bases in between. Germline V lookup: CDR1 SGDLS, CDR2 YYNGEE. The CDR3 runs to 14 residues. For the CDR3, the DNA is TGTGCCAGCAGCCCCACGGACTTCGGGGCCACCATATATTTT. Translated, it gives CASSPTDFGATIYF.

The chain uses TRBV7-3 and TRBJ2-1, with 8 bases matching TRBD2. The trim removed 7 bases at V and 6 bases at J, leaving 8 bases unmatched. Per germline, CDR1 SGHTA and CDR2 FQGTGA. The CDR3 spans 14 residues. CDR3 in amino acids: CASTTPGLGNEQFF. In DNA, the CDR3 is TGTGCCAGCACCACCCCGGGACTAGGCAATGAGCAGTTCTTC.

V is TRBV11-2 and J is TRBJ2-1; 12 bases agree with TRBD2. J was trimmed by 2 bases and V by 3 bases; bases with no gene match: 2. CDR1 is SGHAT, CDR2 FQNNGV, per germline. The CDR3 has 16 amino acids. The CDR3 here is CASSLRLAGAYNEQFF. The CDR3 DNA is TGTGCCAGCAGCTTGCGACTAGCGGGAGCCTACAATGAGCAGTTCTTC.